This T cell receptor beta chain is from a study of blood T cell repertoires in COVID-19. On the study more broadly: The origin of the acute and convalescent COVID-19 samples was the United States, Italy and Spain. Sources were T cells, B-cell-depleted T cells, or PBMCs; the material itself was cDNA or gDNA.

Original processing notes: Amplification of reference gene primers provided the estimated nucleated cell counts. TCRdb keeps only in-frame clones here, not all; method: immunoSEQ multiplex PCR. V and J calls and clone size come straight from that table; D and trimming were deduced from the DNA. Of under 85,000 clones in the sample, less than 90% were seen once. Germline values: CDR1 MGHDK, CDR2 SYGVNS. The CDR3 has 17 residues. J was trimmed by 4 bases and V by 10 bases; bases with no gene match: 10. The TCR comes from a man older than 75 in a cohort sampled during active COVID-19. The chain carries TRBV25-1 and TRBJ2-2; 15 nucleotides agree with TRBD2. The material sequenced was peripheral blood. The CDR3, as DNA: TGTGCCACCAGAGGACTAGCGGGGGGGCGTGGCACCGGGGAGCTGTTTTTT. Its protein is CATRGLAGGRGTGELFF.